This T cell receptor beta chain was profiled in a study of T-cell memory formation after mild COVID-19. For the study at large: TCR clusters were mostly confined to one donor each. Study findings and constraints: CD4+ clones that contracted lay mainly in CM and EM; CD8+ ones lay in EMRA. Clones contracting across day 15 to 85 had a balanced CD4/CD8 profile; later expanding clones leaned CD4+.

Germline V gene data show CDR1 as SGHAT and CDR2 as FQNNGV. V was pared by 5 bases and J by 4 bases, with 11 bases between. The CDR3 is 13 residues long. TCRdb re-derived calls from the 5' RACE reads in MiXCR, one entry per CDR3 protein. The sample contains 200,000 or so distinct CDR3 sequences, around 16% of which appear only once. Details on this clonotype: As yet, its antigen is unknown.

This receptor was obtained from an adult woman who had mild COVID-19 (a few samples of this study predate the infection). Cell type and time point are not known. The specimen was PBMCs or a T cell subset sorted from them (not recorded which). The chain couples TRBV11-2 to TRBJ2-5; D possibly uses TRBD1 or TRBD2 (5 bases each). CDR3: CASSKGTRETQYF. The CDR3 DNA is TGTGCCAGCAGCAAGGGGACGAGAGAGACCCAGTACTTC.